Following are 8 T cell receptor beta chains from one sample sequenced in a study of control samples from healthy donors and cancer patients. The method was immunoSEQ multiplex PCR; TCRdb's version includes in-frame clones alone and lacks a portion of them. The sample carries approximately 40,000 clones, roughly nine tenths recorded once. The material sequenced was blood. The receptor set was obtained from a woman between 50 and 59 years old in good health.

With regard to this clone: One end of the junction fails to match germline, which may point to a read error. V usage is TRBV7-6 and J usage is TRBJ2-3, with D possibly TRBD2 on 6 matching bases. CDR3 length equals 17 residues. CDR1 is SGHVS, CDR2 FNYEAQ, per germline. In DNA, the CDR3 is TGTGCCAGCAGCTCCCTCGGGGGTAGGGTGAGCATAGATACGCAGTATTTT. Translating it yields CASSSLGGRVSIDTQYF.

The chain recombines TRBV6-2 or TRBV6-3 with TRBJ1-6; possibly TRBD1 for D (5 bases). Germline V CDR1 and CDR2: MNHEY, SVGEGT. The CDR3 totals 15 residues. Trimming removed 2 bases from V and 10 bases from J, with 15 bases in between. In nucleotides, the CDR3 is TGTGCCAGCAGTTACGGGGCGGCGGCTGAATCACCCCTCCACTTT. This encodes CASSYGAAAESPLHF.

The chain carries TRBV27 and TRBJ1-6; TRBD1 matches 7 bases. The V and J ends lost 8 bases and 7 bases, in that order; junction bases with no gene match: 14. There are 16 residues in the CDR3. Germline lookup yields CDR1 MNHEY and CDR2 SMNVEV (reference sequence). The CDR3 DNA reads as TGTGCCAGCGGAGATGAGGACAGGATTGAAAATTCACCCCTCCACTTT. This codes for CASGDEDRIENSPLHF.

The rearrangement links TRBV18 to TRBJ1-1; maybe TRBD1 (6 bases). Germline V gene data show CDR1 as KGHSH and CDR2 as LQKENI. V was trimmed by 3 bases and J by 0 bases, leaving 8 bases between them. CDR3 length equals 14 residues. DNA of the CDR3: TGTGCCAGCTCACCGCAGGGGATGAACACTGAAGCTTTCTTT. It is translated as CASSPQGMNTEAFF. Together with reference TRBV18 and TRBJ1-1, the CDR3 gives the full variable domain: NAGVMQNPRHLVRRRGQEARLRCSPMKGHSHVYWYRQLPEEGLKFMVYLQKENIIDESGMPKERFSAEFPKEGPSILRIQQVVRGDSAAYFCASSPQGMNTEAFFGQGTRLTVV.

The chain links TRBV15 to TRBJ2-1; a weak D match, TRBD1 (5 bases). V gave up 3 bases and J gave up 4 bases, with 16 bases separating them. This CDR3 comprises 16 residues. Germline V gene lookup returns CDR1 LNHNV and CDR2 YYDKDF (reference sequence). CDR3 sequence: CATSSKQVLAYNEQFF. In DNA form, the CDR3 reads TGTGCCACCAGCAGTAAACAGGTCCTTGCATACAATGAGCAGTTCTTC.

The V call is TRBV27, the J call TRBJ1-1; perhaps TRBD1 as D (6 bases). The CDR3 has 13 amino acids. V was shortened by 6 bases and J by 0 bases, with 8 bases between the two germline ends. CDR1 and CDR2 (germline): MNHEY, SMNVEV (reference sequence). CDR3 loop: CASRWTVNTEAFF. The CDR3 region has the DNA TGTGCCAGCAGGTGGACAGTGAACACTGAAGCTTTCTTT.

J is TRBJ2-2 and V is TRBV9; 8 bases fit TRBD2. The V and J ends lost 0 bases and 5 bases, in that order; junction bases with no gene match: 3. CDR1 and CDR2 from the germline V gene are SGDLS and YYNGEE. This CDR3 contains 15 residues. CDR3 loop: CASSVGSGVTGELFF. The CDR3, as DNA: TGTGCCAGCAGCGTAGGTAGCGGGGTTACCGGGGAGCTGTTTTTT.

With respect to this clone: The identical CDR3 is also encoded by other nucleotide sequences in the sample. This sequence joins TRBV6-5 and TRBJ1-1; D may be TRBD1 (5 bases). The CDR3 totals 12 residues. Trimming took off 6 bases at V and 5 bases at J, with 10 bases between the two ends. Germline CDR1 is MNHEY and CDR2 is SVGAGI. As DNA, the CDR3 is TGTGCCAGCAGAGCAGGGTCGACTGAAGCTTTCTTT. It specifies CASRAGSTEAFF.